These 7 T cell receptor beta chains came from one sample sequenced in a study of early T cells in non-severe SARS-CoV-2 infection. TCRdb re-called the 5' RACE reads with MiXCR, one entry per CDR3 protein. This table has 45,000 to 55,000 distinct CDR3 sequences, about 6.2% appearing once. Sample: whole blood. These receptors all stem from an adult who was a healthcare worker with PCR-confirmed SARS-CoV-2 infection or an uninfected control (not recorded which).

V usage is TRBV10-3 and J usage is TRBJ2-2; TRBD1 aligns across 7 bases. The CDR3 covers 16 residues. V gave up 5 bases and J gave up 4 bases; unmatched junction bases: 10. Per germline, CDR1 ENHRY and CDR2 SYGVKD. The CDR3 protein is CAISPDRAGATGELFF. The CDR3 DNA reads as TGTGCCATCAGTCCCGACAGGGCCGGGGCCACCGGGGAGCTGTTTTTT.

There are many counts of this clonotype. CDR3 sequence (DNA): TGTGCCAGCACCGGGACAGCAGCGAACACCGGGGAGCTGTTTTTT. Translation gives CASTGTAANTGELFF. The chain couples TRBV4-2 to TRBJ2-2; 7 nucleotides match TRBD1. Trimming removed 7 bases from V and 0 bases from J; junction bases left unmatched: 5. The CDR3 has 15 amino acids. Germline V lookup: CDR1 LGHNA, CDR2 YNFKEQ.

The V gene is TRBV5-1, the J gene TRBJ1-6; 7 bases line up with TRBD1. This CDR3 contains 17 residues. V gave up 4 bases and J gave up 0 bases; unmatched junction bases: 7. Germline V gene data show CDR1 as SGHRS and CDR2 as YFSETQ. CDR3 protein: CASSVGDSSSYNSPLHF. In DNA, the CDR3 is TGCGCCAGCAGCGTGGGGGACAGCAGCTCCTATAATTCACCCCTCCACTTT.

This clonotype has only a few counts. The V call is TRBV28, the J call TRBJ2-7; D may be TRBD2 (7 bases). This CDR3 comprises 15 residues. Looked up from germline, CDR1 is MDHEN and CDR2 is SYDVKM. Trimming removed 4 bases at V and 2 bases at J, with 15 bases between. This chain's CDR3 is CASSSTGGPAYEQYF. Here the CDR3 DNA reads TGTGCCAGCAGTTCCACCGGGGGGCCCGCCTACGAGCAGTACTTC.

This clonotype was counted only a few times. The gene calls are TRBV5-1 and TRBJ2-7, with a weak D call TRBD2 (6 bases). The CDR3 covers 16 residues. Trimming took 1 base from V and 3 from J, leaving 17 bases between them. CDR1 and CDR2 (germline): SGHRS, YFSETQ. In DNA form, the CDR3 reads TGCGCCAGCAGCTTGATCCTTGGGCCGGAGGGCTACGAGCAGTACTTC. Translating gives CASSLILGPEGYEQYF.

This clonotype was recorded at least ten times. The chain links TRBV20-1 to TRBJ2-1; TRBD2 might be the D (5 bases). Germline V gene lookup returns CDR1 DFQATT and CDR2 SNEGSKA (reference sequence). Deletions cut 6 bases from V and 0 bases from J, with 21 bases between. CDR3 length: 17 residues. The CDR3 region has the DNA TGCAGTGCCCAGGAGAGCCCCGGGGTCGCCTCCTACAATGAGCAGTTCTTC. The encoded protein is CSAQESPGVASYNEQFF.

This clonotype was seen a few times. The gene calls are TRBV20-1 and TRBJ1-1; D ambiguous. There are 11 residues in the CDR3. Deletions cut 3 bases from V and 5 bases from J, with 7 bases between. Germline CDR1 DFQATT, CDR2 SNEGSKA (reference sequence). CDR3 in DNA: TGCAGTGCTAGTAGGAGAACTGAAGCTTTCTTT. Residues: CSASRRTEAFF.